Each of the 20 T cell receptor beta chains below was sequenced from the same sample in a study of Ad26.COV2.S vaccination and SARS-CoV-2 variants. Produced via immunoSEQ multiplex PCR; TCRdb's table is partial and in-frame only. Here the sample spans 380,000 or so clones, about 88% being singletons. Described treatment: some 19 received Ad26.COV2.S at low or high dose, single or two shots; 5 received placebo; per-sample allocation not given. The study sampled participants on day 63 after the first vaccine or placebo injection. Sequenced here: peripheral blood, sampled in a trial of Ad26.COV2.S vaccine versus placebo. The receptors here all came from a person aged 18 to 59 who received the Ad26.COV2.S COVID-19 vaccine or a placebo.

The rearrangement joins TRBV14 to TRBJ2-7, with 9 positions matching TRBD2. The CDR3 spans 14 residues. Unmatched junction bases numbered 9, after V lost 6 bases and J lost 6 bases. From germline, CDR1 is SGHDN and CDR2 FVKESK. CDR3 DNA: TGTGCCAGCAGGCAGTTAGCGGGAGTGCGCGAGCAGTACTTC. This sequence encodes CASRQLAGVREQYF.

V and J are TRBV2 and TRBJ2-1, with D perhaps matching TRBD2 (6 bases). Trimming left V 2 bases short and J 0 bases short, with 11 bases between. Germline-derived CDR1 and CDR2 are SNHLY and FYNNEI. This CDR3 spans 16 amino acids. CDR3 DNA sequence: TGTGCCAGCAGTGAATGGCGACTAGGCTCCTACAATGAGCAGTTCTTC. It yields the protein CASSEWRLGSYNEQFF.

CDR3 bases: TGCGCCAGCAGCTTGAGGAGGGACACTGAAGCTTTCTTT. This codes for CASSLRRDTEAFF. The chain couples TRBV5-1 to TRBJ1-1; D is undetermined. The CDR3 loop spans 13 amino acids. Germline values: CDR1 SGHRS, CDR2 YFSETQ. Trimming removed 1 base from V and 3 bases from J, with 7 bases in between.

The chain recombines TRBV5-1 with TRBJ2-1; 10 nucleotides match TRBD2. The CDR3 spans 15 residues. The J segment lost 8 bases and the V segment lost 0 bases, leaving 5 bases of the junction unmatched. Germline CDR1 and CDR2: SGHRS and YFSETQ. The CDR3 protein is CASSLGTSGADEQFF. The CDR3, as DNA: TGCGCCAGCAGCTTGGGCACTAGCGGGGCGGATGAGCAGTTCTTC.

This rearrangement joins TRBV9 to TRBJ1-4, with TRBD1 as a possible D gene (5 bases). The germline gives CDR1 SGDLS, CDR2 YYNGEE. V lost 0 bases, J lost 8 bases, and 17 bases lay in between. CDR3 length: 16 amino acids. CDR3 sequence reads: CASSVDRGREYEKLFF. The CDR3 DNA sequence: TGTGCCAGCAGCGTAGATCGGGGCAGGGAGTACGAAAAACTGTTTTTT.

The chain joins TRBV7-2 to TRBJ1-2, with a tentative D call TRBD1 (6 bases). Germline lookup yields CDR1 SGHTA and CDR2 FQGNSA. There are 13 residues in the CDR3. V was trimmed by 5 bases and J by 7 bases, leaving 14 bases between them. The CDR3 is CASSPGGASGYTF. CDR3 in DNA: TGTGCCAGCAGCCCCGGGGGGGCAAGTGGCTACACCTTC.

This sequence joins TRBV11-2 and TRBJ2-7; no clear D gene. Germline values: CDR1 SGHAT, CDR2 FQNNGV. V was shortened by 4 bases and J by 3 bases, with 4 bases between the two germline ends. The CDR3 is 11 amino acids. DNA of the CDR3: TGTGCCAGCAGCTACGTCTACGAGCAGTACTTC. It yields the protein CASSYVYEQYF. Together with reference TRBV11-2 and TRBJ2-7, the CDR3 gives the full variable domain: EAGVAQSPRYKIIEKRQSVAFWCNPISGHATLYWYQQILGQGPKLLIQFQNNGVVDDSQLPKDRFSAERLKGVDSTLKIQPAKLEDSAVYLCASSYVYEQYFGPGTRLTVT.

The J gene is TRBJ2-1, the V gene TRBV21-1. TRBV21-1 is a documented pseudogene. The CDR3 sequence is 17 residues long. The CDR3 DNA follows: TGTGCCAGCAGCAAAGTAATAAGGGCCTTCCTTCGAGATGAGCAGTTCTTC. Translating gives CASSKVIRAFLRDEQFF.

V is TRBV29-1 and J is TRBJ2-5, with TRBD2 matching over 7 bases. The CDR3 consists of 13 residues. Trimming cost V 3 bases and J 4 bases; bases outside gene matches: 5. CDR1 and CDR2 (germline): SQVTM, ANQGSEA. CDR3 in amino acids: CSVDGGSRETQYF. The CDR3 DNA reads TGCAGCGTTGACGGGGGGTCACGAGAGACCCAGTACTTC. Combining the CDR3 with reference TRBV29-1 and TRBJ2-5 gives the whole variable domain SAVISQKPSRDICQRGTSLTIQCQVDSQVTMMFWYRQQPGQSLTLIATANQGSEATYESGFVIDKFPISRPNLTFSTLTVSNMSPEDSSIYLCSVDGGSRETQYFGPGTRLLVL.

The chain joins TRBV28 to TRBJ1-4, with TRBD1 matching 10 bases. CDR1 and CDR2 (germline): MDHEN, SYDVKM. The trim removed 5 bases at V and 8 bases at J, leaving 8 bases unmatched. CDR3 length equals 15 residues. In nucleotides, the CDR3 is TGTGCCAGCAGTGTCCGACAGGGGGCGGGGGAAAAACTGTTTTTT. Protein sequence: CASSVRQGAGEKLFF.

V and J are TRBV7-9 and TRBJ2-3; 8 bases agree with TRBD2. Germline-derived CDR1 and CDR2 are SEHNR and FQNEAQ (reference sequence). The CDR3 extends over 15 amino acids. V shed 0 bases and J 3 bases; nucleotides not matched to a gene: 2. The DNA of the CDR3 is TGTGCCAGCAGCTTAGCGCCGGGAGGGACAGATACGCAGTATTTT. Translation gives CASSLAPGGTDTQYF.

The CDR3 protein is CASSDFGYGYTF. DNA of the CDR3: TGTGCCAGCAGTGATTTCGGCTATGGCTACACCTTC. The rearrangement uses TRBV6-1 and TRBJ1-2; no clear D gene. Per the germline V gene, CDR1 is MNHNS and CDR2 is SASEGT. The ends were cut back, 3 bases at V and 4 bases at J, with 6 bases in the middle. This CDR3 has 12 amino acids.

The V and J genes are TRBV10-2 and TRBJ2-7, with D tentatively TRBD2 (5 bases). The CDR3 consists of 13 residues. Germline CDR1 WSHSY, CDR2 SAAADI. Trimming cost V 1 base and J 3 bases, with 7 bases left between them. The CDR3 protein is CASSEWSGYEQYF. In DNA, the CDR3 is TGCGCCAGCAGTGAGTGGAGCGGCTACGAGCAGTACTTC.

The rearrangement joins TRBV28 to TRBJ2-6; TRBD1 matches at 11 bases. CDR3 size: 20 residues. V lost 4 bases to trimming and J lost 1 base; unmatched junction nucleotides: 12. The germline V gene has CDR1 MDHEN and CDR2 SYDVKM. The CDR3 spells CASSSPGGGTGGSGANVLTF. For the CDR3, the DNA is TGTGCCAGCAGTTCCCCAGGGGGTGGGACAGGGGGTTCTGGGGCCAACGTCCTGACTTTC.

The chain employs TRBV19 and TRBJ2-5, with 7 positions matching TRBD1. CDR1 is LNHDA, CDR2 SQIVND, per germline (reference sequence). J was trimmed by 1 base and V by 4 bases; bases with no gene match: 6. The CDR3 loop spans 15 amino acids. CDR3: CASSTTTGFQETQYF. As DNA, the CDR3 is TGTGCCAGTAGTACCACGACAGGGTTCCAAGAGACCCAGTACTTC.

The rearrangement links TRBV25-1 to TRBJ2-7; 8 nucleotides match TRBD1. V shed 8 bases and J 5 bases; nucleotides not matched to a gene: 14. The CDR3 totals 15 residues. The germline gives CDR1 MGHDK, CDR2 SYGVNS. CDR3 protein: CASLPPTGAYNEQYF. The CDR3 bases are TGTGCCAGCCTGCCCCCGACAGGGGCCTATAACGAGCAGTACTTC.

The rearrangement uses TRBV6-2 or TRBV6-3 and TRBJ2-3; D remains ambiguous. Germline CDR1 reads MNHEY; CDR2 reads SVGEGT. Trimming removed 0 bases at V and 1 base at J, with 5 bases between. The CDR3 consists of 14 residues. CDR3 residues: CASSYSYRTDTQYF. The CDR3 bases are TGTGCCAGCAGTTACTCGTACCGCACAGATACGCAGTATTTT.

The CDR3 sequence: CASSPHRSSTDTQYF. CDR3 bases: TGTGCCAGCAGCCCCCATAGATCTTCCACAGATACGCAGTATTTT. The chain couples TRBV9 to TRBJ2-3; D remains ambiguous. The CDR3 sequence is 15 residues long. Trimming removed 4 bases from V and 2 bases from J, with 14 bases in between. From germline, CDR1 is SGDLS and CDR2 YYNGEE.

CDR3: CASSAQGAANYGYTF. The CDR3 nucleotides are TGTGCCAGCAGTGCCCAAGGGGCTGCTAACTATGGCTACACCTTC. The rearrangement links TRBV28 to TRBJ1-2; possibly TRBD1 for D (5 bases). CDR1 and CDR2 (germline): MDHEN, SYDVKM. V lost 5 bases to trimming and J lost 0 bases, with 13 bases between them. The CDR3 has 15 amino acids.

The rearrangement joins TRBV28 to TRBJ1-2, with TRBD1 as a possible D gene (5 bases). This CDR3 is 12 amino acids long. Germline CDR1 MDHEN, CDR2 SYDVKM. The V end lost 2 bases, the J end lost 5 bases, and 6 bases lay between the germline ends. Written as DNA, the CDR3 is TGTGCCAGCAGTTTAGCAGGGTATGGCTACACCTTC. Protein product: CASSLAGYGYTF.